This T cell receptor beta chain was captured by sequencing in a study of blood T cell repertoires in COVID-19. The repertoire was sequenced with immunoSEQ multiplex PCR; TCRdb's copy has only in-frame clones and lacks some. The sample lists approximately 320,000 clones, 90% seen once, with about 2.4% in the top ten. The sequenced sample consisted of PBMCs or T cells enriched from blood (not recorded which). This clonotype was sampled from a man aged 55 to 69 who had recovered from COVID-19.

CDR3 sequence: CAWSTRKNQPQHF. Here the CDR3 DNA reads TGTGCCTGGAGCACTCGAAAGAATCAGCCCCAGCATTTT. This chain connects TRBV30 to TRBJ1-5, with unresolved D. Trimming took 3 bases from V and 4 from J, leaving 10 bases between them. CDR3 size: 13 residues. Germline V gene lookup returns CDR1 GTSNPN and CDR2 SVGIG (reference sequence). Variable domain in full (rest from reference TRBV30 and TRBJ1-5): SQTIHQWPATLVQPVGSPLSLECTVEGTSNPNLYWYRQAAGRGLQLLFYSVGIGQISSEVPQNLSASRPQDRQFILSSKKLLLSDSGFYLCAWSTRKNQPQHFGDGTRLSIL.